The 7 T cell receptor beta chains below all came from one sample that was sequenced in a study of T cells after posttransplantation cyclophosphamide. Here immunoSEQ multiplex PCR was the method, and the copy in TCRdb shows in-frame clones only, minus some. The sample lists 37,000 or so clones, none appearing once, the ten largest making up roughly 5.8%. Material for sequencing was PBMCs. These TCRs come from a man under 40 in good health and a related stem cell transplant donor.

There are many counts of this clone. This chain links TRBV6-4 with TRBJ2-3, with D perhaps TRBD2 (5 bases). CDR3 length: 10 amino acids. Trimming cost V 5 bases and J 12 bases, with 9 bases left between them. Germline V gives CDR1 MRHNA, CDR2 SNTAGT. CDR3 sequence (DNA): TGTGCCAGCAGTCGGACTTCCCAGTATTTT. This codes for CASSRTSQYF.

This clone has ten or more counts. CDR3 in amino acids: CASTTGINQPQHF. CDR3 nucleotide sequence: TGTGCCAGTACAACAGGGATCAATCAGCCCCAGCATTTT. J is TRBJ1-5 and V is TRBV19; the D gene is possibly TRBD1 (6 bases). V lost 7 bases and J lost 3, with 10 bases in between. Per germline, CDR1 LNHDA and CDR2 SQIVND (reference sequence). There are 13 residues in the CDR3.

There are many counts of this clone. J is TRBJ1-2 and V is TRBV7-2, with no clear D. This CDR3 spans 16 amino acids. The V end was cut by 5 bases, the J end by 8 bases, with 24 bases between. Looked up from germline, CDR1 is SGHTA and CDR2 is FQGNSA. CDR3 in amino acids: CASSPLPYRSSIGYTF. CDR3 bases: TGTGCCAGCAGCCCCCTCCCCTACAGAAGCTCCATAGGCTACACCTTC.

This clone was observed a handful of times. The chain recombines TRBV12-3 or TRBV12-4 with TRBJ1-5, with D perhaps matching TRBD1 (5 bases). This CDR3 has 13 amino acids. CDR3 loop: CVSREGSNQPQHF. The CDR3 nucleotides are TGTGTCTCTAGGGAGGGGAGCAATCAGCCCCAGCATTTT.

This clone occurred many times. The chain couples TRBV2 to TRBJ2-2; 15 bases fit TRBD2. J lost 5 bases, V lost 6 bases, and 10 bases had no gene match. The length of the CDR3 is 18 residues. Per germline, CDR1 SNHLY and CDR2 FYNNEI. As DNA, the CDR3 is TGTGCCAGCAGCATCGGACTAGCGGGGGGGCCGGGGACCGGGGAGCTGTTTTTT. Its translation is CASSIGLAGGPGTGELFF.

This clone was counted ten times or more. Other DNA sequences of this sample code for an identical CDR3. The chain is built from TRBV6-5 and TRBJ2-1, with D unclear. CDR1 is MNHEY and CDR2 is SVGAGI in the germline V gene. The germline V and J ends were trimmed by 2 bases and 8 bases, with 4 bases remaining between them. This CDR3 comprises 11 residues. The DNA of the CDR3 is TGTGCCAGCAGTTACCTTGATGAGCAGTTCTTC. Protein sequence: CASSYLDEQFF.

Worth noting for this clone: Mismatch with germline at one junction end may stem from a read error. The sample has other DNA sequences that encode this CDR3 too. The chain employs TRBV29-1 and TRBJ2-5; TRBD1 aligns across 7 bases. This CDR3 is 14 amino acids long. Looked up from germline, CDR1 is SQVTM and CDR2 is ANQGSEA. In DNA, the CDR3 is TGCAGCGTCGATGGACAGGCAAGTGGAGAGACTCAGTACTTC. Protein product: CSVDGQASGETQYF.